Listed below are T cell receptor beta chains from one sample, sequenced in a study of blood T cell repertoires in COVID-19. Clones were sequenced by immunoSEQ multiplex PCR, and TCRdb holds only the in-frame ones, with some missing. Here the sample spans under 200,000 clones, approximately 86% being singletons. Specimen: peripheral blood. These receptors were collected from a man aged 65 to 85 with active or convalescent COVID-19. Each CDR3 is given with its conserved first and last residue. A D gene is named only where the DNA matches it firmly. Clone size is stated in some rows and not others, as once, few, many or a class when expanded.

d_gene: TRBD2
v_gene: TRBV2
j_gene: TRBJ2-7
abundance: few
CDR3nt: TGTGCCAGCATAACTAGCGGGAGTAACTACGAGCAGTACTTC
CDR3aa: CASITSGSNYEQYF

d_gene: TRBD1
v_gene: TRBV6-5
j_gene: TRBJ1-2
abundance: -
CDR3nt: TGTGCCAGCAGCCGTGGACAGGGATATGGCTACACCTTC
CDR3aa: CASSRGQGYGYTF

d_gene: TRBD1
v_gene: TRBV30
j_gene: TRBJ1-2
abundance: -
CDR3nt: TGTGCCTGGAGTGGGGCGGGACAGAACTTC
CDR3aa: CAWSGAGQNF

d_gene: -
v_gene: TRBV18
j_gene: TRBJ1-2
abundance: -
CDR3nt: TGTGCCAGCTCACCCGAGGGCCCACGGGATGGCTACACCTTC
CDR3aa: CASSPEGPRDGYTF

d_gene: -
v_gene: TRBV28
j_gene: TRBJ1-1
abundance: -
CDR3nt: TGTGCCAGCAGGTTATTACTGGGGGCGCTTAGCACTGAAGCTTTCTTT
CDR3aa: CASRLLLGALSTEAFF

d_gene: TRBD1
v_gene: TRBV15
j_gene: TRBJ1-5
abundance: -
CDR3nt: TGTGCCACCAGCAGAGGGGACAGGGGGCAAAATCAGCCCCAGCATTTT
CDR3aa: CATSRGDRGQNQPQHF

d_gene: -
v_gene: TRBV27
j_gene: TRBJ2-1
abundance: -
CDR3nt: TGTGCCAGCAGTTTAGCCCTCGTGACAGTAGCCAATGAGCAGTTCTTC
CDR3aa: CASSLALVTVANEQFF

d_gene: TRBD2
v_gene: TRBV29-1
j_gene: TRBJ2-1
abundance: few
CDR3nt: TGCAGCGTTAAGGAAGCGGGAAAATACAATGAGCAGTTCTTC
CDR3aa: CSVKEAGKYNEQFF

d_gene: TRBD1
v_gene: TRBV7-9
j_gene: TRBJ2-5
abundance: once
CDR3nt: TGTGCCAGCAGCACCGGGACAGGGCAAGAGACCCAGTACTTC
CDR3aa: CASSTGTGQETQYF

d_gene: -
v_gene: TRBV28
j_gene: TRBJ2-7
abundance: -
CDR3nt: TGTGCCACCCTGGGGGACATCGTTATACGCGAGCAGTACTTC
CDR3aa: CATLGDIVIREQYF

d_gene: -
v_gene: TRBV28
j_gene: TRBJ2-1
abundance: -
CDR3nt: TGTGCCAGCAGTTTTAGTTGGGAGCAGTTCTTC
CDR3aa: CASSFSWEQFF

d_gene: TRBD2
v_gene: TRBV5-1
j_gene: TRBJ2-6
abundance: -
CDR3nt: TGCGCCAGCAGTCGAGGGGTAGCGGGAGGACGATTCTCTGGGGCCAACGTTCTGACTTTC
CDR3aa: CASSRGVAGGRFSGANVLTF

d_gene: -
v_gene: TRBV2
j_gene: TRBJ1-4
abundance: -
CDR3nt: TGTGCCAGCAGCGCCAGTTATAATGAAAAACTGTTTTTT
CDR3aa: CASSASYNEKLFF

d_gene: TRBD1
v_gene: TRBV28
j_gene: TRBJ2-5
abundance: -
CDR3nt: TGTGCCAGCAGTTTATGGGGCAGGGGGCAAGAGACCCAGTACTTC
CDR3aa: CASSLWGRGQETQYF

d_gene: TRBD1
v_gene: TRBV6-5
j_gene: TRBJ1-4
abundance: -
CDR3nt: TGTGCCAGCAGTTTAAGGACAGGGATTAATGAAAAACTGTTTTTT
CDR3aa: CASSLRTGINEKLFF

d_gene: -
v_gene: TRBV5-1
j_gene: TRBJ2-2
abundance: -
CDR3nt: TGCGCCAGCAGCTTGCTTGACAGGTCCGGGGAGCTGTTTTTT
CDR3aa: CASSLLDRSGELFF

d_gene: -
v_gene: TRBV6-5
j_gene: TRBJ2-1
abundance: -
CDR3nt: TGTGCCAGCAGGGACAGGCAGGGGGGTGAGCAGTTCTTC
CDR3aa: CASRDRQGGEQFF

d_gene: -
v_gene: TRBV5-1
j_gene: TRBJ1-2
abundance: -
CDR3nt: TGCGCCAGCAGCGTCGCTGGAATAAACGGACAGACTTCCTATGGCTACACCTTC
CDR3aa: CASSVAGINGQTSYGYTF

d_gene: -
v_gene: TRBV28
j_gene: TRBJ2-5
abundance: -
CDR3nt: TGTGCCAGCAGTTTATCGGCCGTGGGCCGGAGGGAGCAAGAGACCCAGTACTTC
CDR3aa: CASSLSAVGRREQETQYF

d_gene: TRBD1
v_gene: TRBV6-2/TRBV6-3
j_gene: TRBJ1-2
abundance: -
CDR3nt: TGTGCCAGCAGTTACCGACAGGGTGAAGGCGGCTACACCTTC
CDR3aa: CASSYRQGEGGYTF

d_gene: TRBD1
v_gene: TRBV30
j_gene: TRBJ1-1
abundance: -
CDR3nt: TGTGCCTGGAGTGTACAGGGGGCTAGCACTGAAGCTTTCTTT
CDR3aa: CAWSVQGASTEAFF

d_gene: -
v_gene: TRBV7-6
j_gene: TRBJ1-1
abundance: -
CDR3nt: TGTGCCAGCACCGCAAGACCCCAGGGCGAAGCTTTCTTT
CDR3aa: CASTARPQGEAFF

d_gene: -
v_gene: TRBV7-2
j_gene: TRBJ2-7
abundance: -
CDR3nt: TGTGCCAGCAGCCCGTCCTACGAGCAGTACTTC
CDR3aa: CASSPSYEQYF